This TCR beta chain originates from a study of shared clonotypes between healthy human individuals. Several immunoSEQ plates received, in even portions, the genomic DNA of each subset. The protocol was immunoSEQ multiplex PCR, while the TCRdb copy is restricted to in-frame clones and leaves out a portion. The sample yields hundreds of thousands of clones, roughly 98% seen once. It was CD45RO-negative cells, positively selected for CCR7, that made up naive CD8 cells, with terminally differentiated effector memory CD45RA+ cells excluded. General study results and limits: Represented diversity (both genetic and exposure-history) was limited by the small number of donors.

The CDR3 spans 14 residues. CDR1 is LGHNA, CDR2 YSLEER, per germline. Trimming left V 0 bases short and J 8 bases short, with 10 bases between. As regards this clone: The target antigen is unknown. Other DNA sequences in this sample translate to the same CDR3.

The specimen sequenced was naive CD8+ T cells sorted from blood. This receptor was obtained from a young man in good health. The rearrangement joins TRBV4-3 to TRBJ2-2; no clear D gene. Written as DNA, the CDR3 is TGCGCCAGCAGCCAAGATTCCGGATCAGGGGAGCTGTTTTTT. It is translated as CASSQDSGSGELFF.